This is a list of T cell receptor beta chains from one sample in a study of blood T cell repertoires in COVID-19. Profiled with immunoSEQ multiplex PCR; TCRdb holds only in-frame clones, not every one. The sample contains roughly 200,000 clones, 80% to 90% of which appear only once. The sequenced material came from peripheral blood. Source of these receptors: a man between 60 and 75 years old with acute or convalescent COVID-19. CDR3s include the opening cysteine and the closing phenylalanine or tryptophan. The D gene is left open where the match is weak. Size values are once, few and many counts, or a class for expanded clones, and some rows have none.

j_gene | len | v_gene | d_gene | abundance | CDR3nt | CDR3aa
TRBJ2-5 | 15 | TRBV5-1 | TRBD2 | . | TGCGCCAGCAGCTTGGGTACTAGCGGGAGTGAGACCCAGTACTTC | CASSLGTSGSETQYF
TRBJ2-1 | 16 | TRBV5-6 | . | . | TGTGCCAGCAGCTCCCCTGCGGGCCTATCCTACAATGAGCAGTTCTTC | CASSSPAGLSYNEQFF
TRBJ2-3 | 15 | TRBV6-6 | TRBD2 | once | TGTGCCAGCAGCAGACTAGCGGGAGTGTTAGATACGCAGTATTTT | CASSRLAGVLDTQYF
TRBJ2-5 | 15 | TRBV27 | . | once | TGTGCCAGCAGTTTATGGCAGGGCTACCAAGAGACCCAGTACTTC | CASSLWQGYQETQYF
TRBJ2-1 | 18 | TRBV7-8 | TRBD2 | . | TGTGCCAGCAGCTTAACCAAGGGACTAGCGGTCGCCTACAATGAGCAGTTCTTC | CASSLTKGLAVAYNEQFF
TRBJ1-2 | 14 | TRBV14 | . | . | TGTGCCAGCAGCCCCGCAGCGGGGCGAGACGGCTACACCTTC | CASSPAAGRDGYTF
TRBJ2-7 | 17 | TRBV27 | TRBD1 | once | TGTGCCAGCAGTCCCTTCCTCGGACAGGGGGATTCGGGCGAGCAGTACTTC | CASSPFLGQGDSGEQYF
TRBJ2-7 | 20 | TRBV24-1 | TRBD2 | few | TGTGCCACCACCCTGCCCGGGGACAGACCCCCGGGACTAGCGGGAGTCGAGCAGTACTTC | CATTLPGDRPPGLAGVEQYF
TRBJ1-6 | 15 | TRBV5-1 | TRBD1 | . | TGCGCCAGCAGCTTGACACAGGGGGAATATTCACCCCTCCACTTT | CASSLTQGEYSPLHF
TRBJ2-1 | 16 | TRBV6-1 | TRBD2 | once | TGTGCCAGCAGTGTTCCTAGCGGGAGGGCCTACAATGAGCAGTTCTTC | CASSVPSGRAYNEQFF
TRBJ1-2 | 14 | TRBV5-1 | . | . | TGCGCCAGCAGCTTGGGAGGGTGGACCGATGGCTACACCTTC | CASSLGGWTDGYTF
TRBJ1-1 | 12 | TRBV6-5 | . | . | TGTGCCAGCATCAACCAGGGAGGGGAAGCTTTCTTT | CASINQGGEAFF
TRBJ2-1 | 14 | TRBV28 | . | . | TGTGCCAGCAGGGGGCGGGAAGGGAACAATGAGCAGTTCTTC | CASRGREGNNEQFF
TRBJ2-7 | 16 | TRBV11-2 | TRBD2 | . | TGTGCCAGCAGGCAACTAGCGCCTAAGAGCTCCTACGAGCAGTACTTC | CASRQLAPKSSYEQYF
TRBJ1-3 | 16 | TRBV28 | . | once | TGTGCCAGCAGTTTGCCGGGGGAGAGCTCTGGAAACACCATATATTTT | CASSLPGESSGNTIYF
TRBJ2-1 | 14 | TRBV7-7 | TRBD2 | . | TGTGCTAGCAGCTTAGGCGGGAGAGTTGATGAGCAGTTCTTC | CASSLGGRVDEQFF
TRBJ2-3 | 17 | TRBV4-2 | TRBD2 | . | TGTGCCAGCAGCCAAGGCCGGCGGGAGGGAGGCACAGATACGCAGTATTTT | CASSQGRREGGTDTQYF
TRBJ1-5 | 17 | TRBV19 | TRBD1 | once | TGTGCCAGTAGTCCAAGCAGGGACAGGGGGCCGGATCAGCCCCAGCATTTT | CASSPSRDRGPDQPQHF
TRBJ1-2 | 13 | TRBV28 | TRBD1 | few | TGTGCCAGCAGGTCCACAGGGGACTATGGCTACACCTTC | CASRSTGDYGYTF
TRBJ1-6 | 16 | TRBV5-1 | . | . | TGCGCCAGCAGACAGCGAGCAGGGGAGAGAAATTCACCCCTCCACTTT | CASRQRAGERNSPLHF
TRBJ2-3 | 16 | TRBV10-3 | TRBD2 | . | TGTGCCATCAGTGAGCCAAGCGGGAGTGGGTCAGATACGCAGTATTTT | CAISEPSGSGSDTQYF
TRBJ1-5 | 14 | TRBV19 | TRBD1 | . | TGTGCCAGTAGCAGGGGGGAAAGGAATCAGCCCCAGCATTTT | CASSRGERNQPQHF
TRBJ2-5 | 14 | TRBV18 | . | . | TGTGCCAGCTCACCGAATGGGCAGCAAGAGACCCAGTACTTC | CASSPNGQQETQYF
TRBJ2-2 | 16 | TRBV5-6 | TRBD1 | . | TGTGCCAGCAGCTCGCGGCCGACAGGGATTTTGCTGGAGCTGTTTTTT | CASSSRPTGILLELFF
TRBJ1-2 | 13 | TRBV12-3/TRBV12-4 | TRBD1 | . | TGTGCCAGCAGTCCCGACAGGGGGCGAGGCTACACCTTC | CASSPDRGRGYTF
TRBJ1-1 | 14 | TRBV7-2 | . | once | TGTGCCAGCAGCACCTACAGGTGGAACACTGAAGCTTTCTTT | CASSTYRWNTEAFF
TRBJ2-7 | 14 | TRBV6-1 | TRBD2 | . | TGTGCCAGCAGTGAGCTAGCGGGAGCTCCCCAGCAGTACTTC | CASSELAGAPQQYF
TRBJ1-6 | 14 | TRBV6-6 | . | . | TGTGCCAGCAGTTACAGGGGGATCAATTCACCCCTCCACTTT | CASSYRGINSPLHF
TRBJ1-5 | 15 | TRBV19 | . | once | TGTGCCAGTAGTATCATACAGGGTGTCAATCAGCCCCAGCATTTT | CASSIIQGVNQPQHF
TRBJ1-1 | 14 | TRBV7-2 | TRBD1 | . | TGTGCCAGCAGCCCGCGTTTAGGACAGGGGGCGGCTTTCTTT | CASSPRLGQGAAFF
TRBJ2-2 | 13 | TRBV3-1/TRBV3-2 | . | . | TGTGCCAGCAGCCCCTCCTTAACCGGGGAGCTGTTTTTT | CASSPSLTGELFF
TRBJ2-3 | 15 | TRBV28 | TRBD1 | . | TGTGCCAGCAGTTTAGGGACAGGGAGAACAGATACGCAGTATTTT | CASSLGTGRTDTQYF
TRBJ2-3 | 13 | TRBV12-3/TRBV12-4 | . | once | TGTGCCAGCAGTCCCCTAGCGCCAGATACGCAGTATTTT | CASSPLAPDTQYF
TRBJ2-2 | 16 | TRBV5-4 | TRBD2 | . | TGTGCCAGCAGCTCGGCTAGCGGGCGGGTGGCCGGGGAGCTGTTTTTT | CASSSASGRVAGELFF
TRBJ2-2 | 17 | TRBV28 | TRBD2 | . | TGTGCCAGCAGTTTATCGCTAGCGGAGGGTTGCACCGGGGAGCTGTTTTTT | CASSLSLAEGCTGELFF
TRBJ2-5 | 13 | TRBV29-1 | TRBD2 | . | TGCAGCGTTGGGACTAGCGGACAAGAGACCCAGTACTTC | CSVGTSGQETQYF
TRBJ2-7 | 12 | TRBV10-3 | . | . | TGTGCCATCAGTCAACTAGCCGGCGAGCAGTACTTC | CAISQLAGEQYF
TRBJ1-5 | 15 | TRBV28 | TRBD1 | . | TGTGCCAGCAGTCAAGACAGGGCGAGCAATCAGCCCCAGCATTTT | CASSQDRASNQPQHF
TRBJ2-3 | 14 | TRBV7-2 | . | . | TGTGCCAGCAGCTACGAGGATAGCACAGATACGCAGTATTTT | CASSYEDSTDTQYF
TRBJ2-2 | 16 | TRBV7-3 | . | . | TGTGCCAGCAGCTTGTGGGGAGCCCAATCCCCCGGGGAGCTGTTTTTT | CASSLWGAQSPGELFF
TRBJ2-1 | 17 | TRBV24-1 | TRBD2 | . | TGTGCCACCAGTGATTCCCCCGGGAGGGCGAGTATCGATGAGCAGTTCTTC | CATSDSPGRASIDEQFF
TRBJ2-1 | 16 | TRBV28 | . | . | TGTGCCAGCAGCAGCCACGGGGAATATACCTACAATGAGCAGTTCTTC | CASSSHGEYTYNEQFF
TRBJ1-5 | 13 | TRBV12-3/TRBV12-4 | . | . | TGTGCCAGCAGCCTGACAGACAATCAGCCCCAGCATTTT | CASSLTDNQPQHF
TRBJ2-1 | 15 | TRBV6-5 | TRBD2 | few | TGTGCCAGCAGTTACAGGGCTAGCGGGACAAATGAGCAGTTCTTC | CASSYRASGTNEQFF
TRBJ2-1 | 13 | TRBV5-1 | TRBD1 | . | TGCGCCAGCAGGGTTGGACAGGGGAGTGAGCAGTTCTTC | CASRVGQGSEQFF
TRBJ2-1 | 14 | TRBV5-4 | TRBD1 | . | TGTGCCAGCAGCTTGGGACAGGGTATGGGTGAGCAGTTCTTC | CASSLGQGMGEQFF
TRBJ1-5 | 18 | TRBV28 | TRBD1 | . | TGTGCCAGCAGCCCCGCTAGGGGGCCCAGTTATAGCAATCAGCCCCAGCATTTT | CASSPARGPSYSNQPQHF